This TCR beta chain was identified in a study of shared clonotypes between healthy human individuals. Measured with immunoSEQ multiplex PCR; TCRdb has only the in-frame clones, and not every one. The sample contains about 2 million clones, over 85% of which appear only once. The naive CD8 population came from CD45RO-negative cells selected for CCR7, without terminally differentiated effector memory CD45RA+ cells. Germline-derived CDR1 and CDR2 are SGHNT and YYREEE (reference sequence). The CDR3 contains 16 residues. The V gene end was trimmed by 1 base and the J gene end by 6 bases; junction bases not matched to a gene: 7.

This TCR came from a young man in good health. Sequencing input: naive CD8+ T cells sorted from blood. The rearrangement links TRBV5-4 to TRBJ2-2; 9 bases are a match to TRBD1. CDR3 bases: TGTGCCAGCAGCTTGTTGGGACAGGGTACCCCCGGGGAGCTGTTTTTT. This encodes CASSLLGQGTPGELFF.